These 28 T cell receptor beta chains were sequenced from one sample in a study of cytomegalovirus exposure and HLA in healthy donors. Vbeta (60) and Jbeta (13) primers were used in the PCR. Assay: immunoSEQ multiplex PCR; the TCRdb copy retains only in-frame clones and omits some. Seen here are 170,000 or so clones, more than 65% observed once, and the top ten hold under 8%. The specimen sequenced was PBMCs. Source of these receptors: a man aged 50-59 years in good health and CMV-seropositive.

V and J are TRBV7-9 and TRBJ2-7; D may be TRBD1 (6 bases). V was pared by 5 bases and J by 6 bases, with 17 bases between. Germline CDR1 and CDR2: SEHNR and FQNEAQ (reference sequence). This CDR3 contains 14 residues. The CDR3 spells CASSPRPGAGEQYF. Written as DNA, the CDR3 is TGTGCCAGCAGCCCACGGCCAGGGGCGGGCGAGCAGTACTTC. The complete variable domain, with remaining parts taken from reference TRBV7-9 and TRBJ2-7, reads DTGVSQNPRHKITKRGQNVTFRCDPISEHNRLYWYRQTLGQGPEFLTYFQNEAQLEKSRLLSDRFSAERPKGSFSTLEIQRTEQGDSAMYLCASSPRPGAGEQYFGPGTRLTVT.

Here the CDR3 reads CASSVEPRAPYGYTF. Here the CDR3 DNA reads TGTGCCAGCAGCGTAGAACCCAGGGCTCCCTATGGCTACACCTTC. This chain uses TRBV9 with TRBJ1-2; D is possibly TRBD1 (5 bases). The ends were cut back, 0 bases at V and 4 bases at J, with 13 bases in the middle. Looked up from germline, CDR1 is SGDLS and CDR2 is YYNGEE. The length of the CDR3 is 15 residues.

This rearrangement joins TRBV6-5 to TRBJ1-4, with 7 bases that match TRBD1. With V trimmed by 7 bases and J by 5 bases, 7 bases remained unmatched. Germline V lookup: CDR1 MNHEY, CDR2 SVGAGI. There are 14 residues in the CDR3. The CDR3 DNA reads TGTGCCAGCATGTTGACAGGGAGCAATGAAAAACTGTTTTTT. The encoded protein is CASMLTGSNEKLFF.

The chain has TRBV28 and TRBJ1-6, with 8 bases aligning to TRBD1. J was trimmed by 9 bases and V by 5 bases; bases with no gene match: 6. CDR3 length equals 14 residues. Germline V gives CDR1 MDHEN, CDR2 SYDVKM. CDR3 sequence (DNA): TGTGCCAGCAGTGGCACAGGGGGTGGTTCACCCCTCCACTTT. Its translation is CASSGTGGGSPLHF.

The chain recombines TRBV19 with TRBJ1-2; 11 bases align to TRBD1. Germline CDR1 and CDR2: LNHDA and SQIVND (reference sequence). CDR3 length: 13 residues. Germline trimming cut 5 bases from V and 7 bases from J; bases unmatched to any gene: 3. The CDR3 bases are TGTGCCAGTAGTGGACAGGGGGCAGGTGGCTACACCTTC. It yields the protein CASSGQGAGGYTF. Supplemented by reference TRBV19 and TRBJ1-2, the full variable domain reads DGGITQSPKYLFRKEGQNVTLSCEQNLNHDAMYWYRQDPGQGLRLIYYSQIVNDFQKGDIAEGYSVSREKKESFPLTVTSAQKNPTAFYLCASSGQGAGGYTFGSGTRLTVV.

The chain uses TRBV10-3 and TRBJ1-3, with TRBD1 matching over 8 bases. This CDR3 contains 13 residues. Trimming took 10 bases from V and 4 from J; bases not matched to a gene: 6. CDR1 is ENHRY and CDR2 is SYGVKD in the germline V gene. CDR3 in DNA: TGTGCCACGTACAGGGGGAGCGGAAACACCATATATTTT. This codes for CATYRGSGNTIYF.

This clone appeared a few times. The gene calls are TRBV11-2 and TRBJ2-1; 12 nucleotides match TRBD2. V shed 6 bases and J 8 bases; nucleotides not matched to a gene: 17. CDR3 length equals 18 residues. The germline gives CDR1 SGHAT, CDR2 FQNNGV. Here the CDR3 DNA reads TGTGCCAGCAGTGAAGGGACTAGCGGGCCTTTCTTTGAGGATGAGCAGTTCTTC. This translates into CASSEGTSGPFFEDEQFF.

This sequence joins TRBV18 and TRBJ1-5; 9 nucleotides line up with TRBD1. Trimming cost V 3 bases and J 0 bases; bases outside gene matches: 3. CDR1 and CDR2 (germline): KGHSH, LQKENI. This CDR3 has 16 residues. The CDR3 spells CASSPGTGTSNQPQHF. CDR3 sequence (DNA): TGTGCCAGCTCACCCGGGACAGGGACTAGCAATCAGCCCCAGCATTTT.

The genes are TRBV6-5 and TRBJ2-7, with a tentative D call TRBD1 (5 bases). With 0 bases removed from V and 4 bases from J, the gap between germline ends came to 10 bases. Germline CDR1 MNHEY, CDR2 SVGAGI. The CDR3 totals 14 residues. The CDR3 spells CASSYSNTGYEQYF. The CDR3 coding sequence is TGTGCCAGCAGTTACTCTAACACAGGATACGAGCAGTACTTC.

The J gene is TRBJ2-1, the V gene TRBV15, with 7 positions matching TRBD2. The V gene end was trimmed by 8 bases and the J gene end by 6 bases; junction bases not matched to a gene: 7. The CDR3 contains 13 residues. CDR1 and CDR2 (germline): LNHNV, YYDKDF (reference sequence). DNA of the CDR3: TGTGCCACCCGGGCTAGCGGTTTCAATGAGCAGTTCTTC. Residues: CATRASGFNEQFF.

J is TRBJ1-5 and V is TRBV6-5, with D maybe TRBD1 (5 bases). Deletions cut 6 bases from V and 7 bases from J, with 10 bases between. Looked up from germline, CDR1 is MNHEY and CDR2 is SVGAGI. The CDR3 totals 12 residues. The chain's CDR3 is CASRGPDQPQHF. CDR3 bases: TGTGCCAGCAGGGGGCCCGACCAGCCCCAGCATTTT.

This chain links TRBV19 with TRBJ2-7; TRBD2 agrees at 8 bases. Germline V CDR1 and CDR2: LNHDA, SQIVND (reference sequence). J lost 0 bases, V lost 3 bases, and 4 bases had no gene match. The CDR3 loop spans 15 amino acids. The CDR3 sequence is CASSIGGGSSYEQYF. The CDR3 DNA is TGTGCCAGTAGTATCGGCGGGGGGAGCTCCTACGAGCAGTACTTC.

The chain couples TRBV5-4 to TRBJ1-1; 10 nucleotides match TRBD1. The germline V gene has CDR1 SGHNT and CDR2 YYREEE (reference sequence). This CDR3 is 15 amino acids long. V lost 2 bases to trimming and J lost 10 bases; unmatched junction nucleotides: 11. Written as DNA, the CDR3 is TGTGCCAGCAGCTTTAGGGGACAGGGGACCGCGGGAGCTTTCTTT. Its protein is CASSFRGQGTAGAFF.

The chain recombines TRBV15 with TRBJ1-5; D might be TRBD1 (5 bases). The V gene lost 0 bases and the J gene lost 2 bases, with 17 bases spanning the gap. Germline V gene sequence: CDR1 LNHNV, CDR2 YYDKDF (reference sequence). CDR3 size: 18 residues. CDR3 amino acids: CATSRDRQGRGGNQPQHF. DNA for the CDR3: TGTGCCACCAGCAGAGATCGGCAGGGCCGTGGGGGCAATCAGCCCCAGCATTTT. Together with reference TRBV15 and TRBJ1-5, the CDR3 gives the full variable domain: DAMVIQNPRYQVTQFGKPVTLSCSQTLNHNVMYWYQQKSSQAPKLLFHYYDKDFNNEADTPDNFQSRRPNTSFCFLDIRSPGLGDTAMYLCATSRDRQGRGGNQPQHFGDGTRLSIL.

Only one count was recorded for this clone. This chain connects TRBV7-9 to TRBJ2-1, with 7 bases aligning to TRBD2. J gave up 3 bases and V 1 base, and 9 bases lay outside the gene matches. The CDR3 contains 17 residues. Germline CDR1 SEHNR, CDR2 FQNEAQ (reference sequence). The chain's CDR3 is CASSLGVGLGDYNEQFF. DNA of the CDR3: TGTGCCAGCAGCTTAGGTGTAGGACTAGGAGACTACAATGAGCAGTTCTTC. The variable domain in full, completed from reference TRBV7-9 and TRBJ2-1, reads DTGVSQNPRHKITKRGQNVTFRCDPISEHNRLYWYRQTLGQGPEFLTYFQNEAQLEKSRLLSDRFSAERPKGSFSTLEIQRTEQGDSAMYLCASSLGVGLGDYNEQFFGPGTRLTVL.

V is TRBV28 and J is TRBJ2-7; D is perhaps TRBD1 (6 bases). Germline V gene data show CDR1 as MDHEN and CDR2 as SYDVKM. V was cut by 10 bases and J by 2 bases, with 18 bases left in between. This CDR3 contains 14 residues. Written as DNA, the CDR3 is TGTGCCACTCAAGAGGGGGACCGCGCCTACGAGCAGTACGTC. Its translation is CATQEGDRAYEQYV.

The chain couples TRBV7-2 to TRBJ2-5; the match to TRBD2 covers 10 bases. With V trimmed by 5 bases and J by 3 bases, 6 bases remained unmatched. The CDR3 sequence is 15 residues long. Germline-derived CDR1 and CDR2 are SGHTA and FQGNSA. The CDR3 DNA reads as TGTGCCAGCAGCCCGAGACTAGCGGGTAAAGAGACCCAGTACTTC. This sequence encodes CASSPRLAGKETQYF.

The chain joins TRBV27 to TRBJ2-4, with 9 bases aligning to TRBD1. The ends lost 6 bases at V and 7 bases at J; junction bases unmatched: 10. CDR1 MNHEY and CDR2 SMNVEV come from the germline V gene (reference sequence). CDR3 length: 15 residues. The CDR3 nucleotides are TGTGCCAGCAGAAATTCCGGGACAGGGAGGAACATTCAGTACTTC. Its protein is CASRNSGTGRNIQYF.

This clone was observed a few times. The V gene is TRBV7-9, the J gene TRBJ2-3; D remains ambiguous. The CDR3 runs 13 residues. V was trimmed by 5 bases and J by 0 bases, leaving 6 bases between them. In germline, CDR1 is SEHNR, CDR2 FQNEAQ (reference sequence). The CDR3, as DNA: TGTGCCAGCAGCCTTCTCAGCACAGATACGCAGTATTTT. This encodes CASSLLSTDTQYF. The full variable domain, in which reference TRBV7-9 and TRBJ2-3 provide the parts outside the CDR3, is DTGVSQNPRHKITKRGQNVTFRCDPISEHNRLYWYRQTLGQGPEFLTYFQNEAQLEKSRLLSDRFSAERPKGSFSTLEIQRTEQGDSAMYLCASSLLSTDTQYFGPGTRLTVL.

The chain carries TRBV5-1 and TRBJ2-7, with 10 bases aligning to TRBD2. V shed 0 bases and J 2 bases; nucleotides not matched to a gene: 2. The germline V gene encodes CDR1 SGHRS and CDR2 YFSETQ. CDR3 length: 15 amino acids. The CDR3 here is CASSLASGGTYEQYF. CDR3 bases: TGCGCCAGCAGCTTGGCTAGCGGGGGAACCTACGAGCAGTACTTC. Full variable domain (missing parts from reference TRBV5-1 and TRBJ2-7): KAGVTQTPRYLIKTRGQQVTLSCSPISGHRSVSWYQQTPGQGLQFLFEYFSETQRNKGNFPGRFSGRQFSNSRSEMNVSTLELGDSALYLCASSLASGGTYEQYFGPGTRLTVT.

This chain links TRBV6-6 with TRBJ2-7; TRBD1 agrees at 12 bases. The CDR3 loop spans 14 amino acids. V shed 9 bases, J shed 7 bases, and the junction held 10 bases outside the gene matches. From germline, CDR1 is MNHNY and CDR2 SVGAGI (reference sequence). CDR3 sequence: CASHGTGGPREQYV. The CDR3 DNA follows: TGTGCCAGTCACGGGACAGGGGGCCCGAGGGAGCAGTACGTC.

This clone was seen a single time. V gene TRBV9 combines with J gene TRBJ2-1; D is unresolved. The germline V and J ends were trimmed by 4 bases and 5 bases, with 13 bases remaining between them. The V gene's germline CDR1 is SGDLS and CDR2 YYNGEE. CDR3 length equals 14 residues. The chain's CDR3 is CASSLRPADNEQFF. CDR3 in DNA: TGTGCCAGCAGCCTCAGACCGGCGGACAATGAGCAGTTCTTC.

CDR3 region: CASSFLAGNPSGDTQYF. The CDR3 nucleotides are TGTGCCAGCAGCTTTCTAGCGGGAAACCCTTCGGGAGATACGCAGTATTTT. This chain uses TRBV11-1 with TRBJ2-3; TRBD2 matches at 9 bases. Germline CDR1 is SGHAT and CDR2 is FQDESV (reference sequence). The CDR3 runs to 17 residues. J gave up 5 bases and V 3 bases, and 12 bases lay outside the gene matches.

The chain's CDR3 is CASSFSGGYEQYF. The DNA of the CDR3 is TGCGCCAGCAGCTTTTCAGGGGGCTACGAGCAGTACTTC. This sequence joins TRBV5-1 and TRBJ2-7, with 7 bases fitting TRBD1. After removal of 2 bases from V and 3 bases from J, the junction contained 2 bases not matched to a gene. The CDR3 is made up of 13 amino acids. CDR1 SGHRS and CDR2 YFSETQ come from the germline V gene.

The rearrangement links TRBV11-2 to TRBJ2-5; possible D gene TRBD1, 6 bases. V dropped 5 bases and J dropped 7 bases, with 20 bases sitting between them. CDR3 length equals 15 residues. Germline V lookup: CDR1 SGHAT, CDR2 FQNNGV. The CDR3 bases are TGTGCCAGCAGCGTCGAAACAGGGTCGGGGTGGACCCAGTACTTC. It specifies CASSVETGSGWTQYF.

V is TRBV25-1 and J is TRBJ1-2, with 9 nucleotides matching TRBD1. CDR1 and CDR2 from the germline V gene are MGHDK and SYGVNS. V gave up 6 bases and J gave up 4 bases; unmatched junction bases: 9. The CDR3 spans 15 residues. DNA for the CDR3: TGTGCCAGCAGGCCACAGGGGGCCGACGGCTATGGCTACACCTTC. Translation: CASRPQGADGYGYTF.

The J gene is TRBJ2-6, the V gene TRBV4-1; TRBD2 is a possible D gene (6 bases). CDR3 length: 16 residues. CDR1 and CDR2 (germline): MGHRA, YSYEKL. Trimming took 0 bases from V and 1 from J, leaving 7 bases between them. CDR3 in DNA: TGCGCCAGCAGCCAAGAAGGAGGGTCTGGGGCCAACGTCCTGACTTTC. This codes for CASSQEGGSGANVLTF.

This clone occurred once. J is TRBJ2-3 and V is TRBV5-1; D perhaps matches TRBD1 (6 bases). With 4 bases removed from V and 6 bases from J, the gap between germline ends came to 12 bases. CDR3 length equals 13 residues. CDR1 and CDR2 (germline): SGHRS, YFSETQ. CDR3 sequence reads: CASSPDSEDTQYF. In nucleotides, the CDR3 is TGCGCCAGCAGCCCGGACAGTGAGGATACGCAGTATTTT.